The following is a TCR beta chain sequence with its context. The antigen this receptor binds is unknown. Per-base qualities were not stored, and no clone one base away is much larger. Including cysteine and phenylalanine, the CDR3 has 15 amino acids. Of all the DNA, just the CDR3 is kept, 45 bases in frame from base 1. Unmatched junction bases come to 7, with V trimmed by 5 bases and J by 4 bases. The germline V gene encodes CDR1 PRHDT and CDR2 FYEKMQ (reference sequence). The sample comes from a study of T cells after yellow fever vaccination (dated by TCRdb to the late 2010s). Background for the entire study: Libraries from fractions with low cell numbers were prepared with the SMART-Seq v4 Ultra Low Input RNA kit. Bulk PBMC replicates and cell subsets were isolated from blood drawn at multiple timepoints before and after both primary and secondary immunization. Two healthy male donors, one aged 18 to 30 and one aged 30 to 40 years, made up the cohort. To track T-cell clones before and after primary and booster YFV17D yellow fever vaccination, bulk TCR alpha and beta repertoires were sequenced longitudinally.

TCRdb shows the sequencer as Illumina NovaSeq 6000. TCR cDNA was synthesized by 5'RACE template switching, which introduced a universal primer site and unique molecular identifiers. cDNA synthesis was primed from both the TCR alpha and TCR beta constant segments. Libraries were amplified in two PCR steps, with sample barcodes and sequencing adapters added in the second step. Sequencing of libraries was performed on Illumina HiSeq 2500 (2x100 bp) or NovaSeq (2x150 bp). The study's own analysis went as follows. Reads were demultiplexed and collapsed into UMI consensus sequences with MIGEC, and V(D)J alignment was performed with MiXCR. Clonotypes responding to the vaccine were identified with edgeR on replicate PBMC samples, with the criteria of FDR below 0.01 and a log2 fold change above 5 up to day 15. Each bulk clonotype was labeled CD4 or CD8 based on which sequenced repertoire, CD4 or CD8, contained the clonotype at higher abundance. Using fastp at Q25 and MiXCR, TCRdb reprocessed the public reads and kept productive beta chains. Under each unique CDR3 protein, matching rows form one entry showing the most common genes and DNA. V and J calls and clone size were set by TCRdb, not the authors. The sample table contains 250,000 to 400,000 distinct CDR3 sequences; only one count was recorded for about 4% of them. The top ten hold around 25% of the sample.

Per the publication, the treatment or condition label means: live attenuated yellow fever vaccine strain. At each blood-draw timepoint, two biological replicates of bulk PBMCs were collected. A standard Ficoll-Paque protocol was used to isolate PBMCs from peripheral blood. RNA was extracted with TriZol from bulk PBMCs, CD4 and CD8 fractions, and dextramer-positive and dextramer-negative fractions. Study-level results and caveats: The secondary T-cell response was found to be weaker but faster than the primary response, with a peak reached on day 5 rather than on day 15. Computational filtering was needed because FACS-sorted repertoires could contain abundant contaminating clonotypes from the bulk population. After the booster, most of the clones that had expanded following primary vaccination were detected again (roughly 96% of CD4 and around 87% of CD8), which suggests that memory was broadly maintained. A small share of clonotypes occurred in both CD4 and CD8 compartments, likely arising from convergent recombination. Because only a couple of donors were included in the study, the extent to which the findings can be generalized is limited.

This sequence was found in a man between 18 and 35 years old who received the YFV17D yellow fever vaccine. The sequenced sample was PBMCs, obtained 5 days after the yellow fever booster vaccination. The V gene is TRBV13 and the J gene is TRBJ2-1; 8 middle bases align to TRBD2. The CDR3 amino acid sequence is: CASSPKRGPYNEQFF. The DNA sequence follows: TGTGCCAGCAGCCCCAAGCGGGGGCCTTACAATGAGCAGTTCTTC.